The 7 T cell receptor beta chains below were found in one sample sequenced in a study of beta chain features in type 1 diabetes (dated by TCRdb to 2017 to 2018). Paper-wide results and their limitations: Type 1 diabetes patients showed a moderate but significant shortening of TCRB CDR3 length in all four CD4+ subsets.

Libraries were prepared through the immunoSEQ multiplex PCR assay. The High Capacity cDNA Reverse Transcription Kit was used to reverse transcribe all of the isolated RNA, meaning that expressed TCRB transcripts were what got sequenced. Drawn from immuneACCESS, this table holds only the in-frame rearrangements with V and J called that TCRdb kept. Clones are partly lost; checked studies trace under half to an unresolved V gene and leave the rest unexplained. The sample data list roughly 350,000 clones, and 9.6% of these were observed just once. Of the sample, about 0.64% falls within the top ten clones. These receptors have no identified antigens. Material: central memory CD4+ T cells from blood. These receptors were collected from a man aged 25-40 years with type 1 diabetes.

This chain connects TRBV5-4 to TRBJ2-5, with 8 bases that match TRBD2. This CDR3 is built from 14 residues. Per the germline V gene, CDR1 is SGHNT and CDR2 is YYREEE (reference sequence). The J segment lost 4 bases and the V segment lost 4 bases, leaving 6 bases of the junction unmatched. The CDR3 DNA follows: TGTGCCAGCAGCGATCGTACTAGCGGAGAGACCCAGTACTTC. It specifies CASSDRTSGETQYF.

The genes are TRBV4-2 and TRBJ2-1, with TRBD2 as a possible D gene (5 bases). CDR1 and CDR2 (germline): LGHNA, YNFKEQ. Trimming took off 7 bases at V and 0 bases at J, with 13 bases between the two ends. This CDR3 is built from 15 residues. The CDR3 sequence is CASIVRRSSYNEQFF. Here the CDR3 DNA reads TGTGCCAGCATCGTTAGGAGGAGCTCCTACAATGAGCAGTTCTTC.

The chain uses TRBV11-2 and TRBJ2-7; TRBD1 is a possible D gene (6 bases). Trimming took off 1 base at V and 3 bases at J, with 13 bases between the two ends. CDR3 length: 15 residues. Per germline, CDR1 SGHAT and CDR2 FQNNGV. Here the CDR3 DNA reads TGTGCCAGCAGCTTAGTGAGCCAGGGGAGCTACGAGCAGTACTTC. It codes for CASSLVSQGSYEQYF.

The V and J genes are TRBV5-1 and TRBJ2-7; weak D call: TRBD1 (6 bases). The germline V gene encodes CDR1 SGHRS and CDR2 YFSETQ. There are 12 residues in the CDR3. Trimming removed 3 bases from V and 6 bases from J, with 10 bases in between. Written as DNA, the CDR3 is TGCGCCAGCAGCTCTTCAGGGGTCGAGCAGTACTTC. Protein product: CASSSSGVEQYF.

This clone was seen a few times. The chain employs TRBV6-5 and TRBJ2-5, with D perhaps being TRBD1 or TRBD2 (5 bases each). Germline V gene lookup returns CDR1 MNHEY and CDR2 SVGAGI. The CDR3 is 15 amino acids. V was shortened by 1 base and J by 2 bases, with 11 bases between the two germline ends. The CDR3 sequence: CASSYFGDPQETQYF. CDR3 DNA: TGTGCCAGCAGTTACTTCGGGGACCCTCAAGAGACCCAGTACTTC.

In its sample, this clone was seen many times. The chain joins TRBV2 to TRBJ2-3; the match to TRBD2 covers 8 bases. Germline CDR1 SNHLY, CDR2 FYNNEI. Germline trimming cut 7 bases from V and 3 bases from J; bases unmatched to any gene: 3. The CDR3 contains 13 residues. DNA of the CDR3: TGTGCCAGCACGGGCGGGAGGACAGATACGCAGTATTTT. Its translation: CASTGGRTDTQYF. Drawing the rest from reference TRBV2 and TRBJ2-3, the complete variable domain is EPEVTQTPSHQVTQMGQEVILRCVPISNHLYFYWYRQILGQKVEFLVSFYNNEISEKSEIFDDQFSVERPDGSNFTLKIRSTKLEDSAMYFCASTGGRTDTQYFGPGTRLTVL.

This clone was detected ten times or more. This chain uses TRBV7-2 with TRBJ2-2; D is uncertain. Trimming took 5 bases from V and 1 from J, leaving 11 bases between them. The CDR3 consists of 15 residues. Germline CDR1 reads SGHTA; CDR2 reads FQGNSA. CDR3 sequence (DNA): TGTGCCAGCAGCCCCGAATTCGGGAACACCGGGGAGCTGTTTTTT. This codes for CASSPEFGNTGELFF.